Following are 6 T cell receptor beta chains from one sample sequenced in a study of T cell responses to AZD1222 COVID-19 vaccine (TCRdb year 2021). The sample's time point label, in plain terms: baseline before first vaccination. Interpreted using the paper, the treatment or condition label stands for: meningococcal conjugate vaccine given as trial control. The library was prepared using the immunoSEQ multiplex PCR assay. TCRdb obtained this table from immuneACCESS and retained in-frame rearrangements with V and J assigned. These tables miss some clones; where compared with another copy, unresolved V genes account for less than half of the shortfall, and the remainder is unexplained. This sample comprises 75,000 to 100,000 clones, around nine tenths of them detected only once. The top ten clones comprise about 9.3% of the sample. Sequencing was performed on peripheral blood, taken on day 0 of MenACWY control vaccination. The receptors derive from an adult in good health.

The V call is TRBV5-4, the J call TRBJ2-2; either TRBD1 or TRBD2 may fit D (6 bases each). Germline CDR1 reads SGHNT; CDR2 reads YYREEE (reference sequence). V was clipped by 4 bases and J by 4 bases, with 17 bases between them. This CDR3 has 16 amino acids. CDR3 region: CASSPEGGRSTGELFF. The CDR3 DNA follows: TGTGCCAGCAGCCCCGAGGGGGGAAGGAGCACCGGGGAGCTGTTTTTT.

The chain employs TRBV7-8 and TRBJ2-7; D could derive from TRBD1 or TRBD2 (5 bases each). Germline CDR1 is SGHVS and CDR2 is FQNEAQ. Trimming stripped 1 base from V and 2 bases from J, with 12 bases between. There are 15 residues in the CDR3. Written as DNA, the CDR3 is TGTGCCAGCAGCTTAGGGGGGACGAGAGCCTACGAGCAGTACTTC. This sequence encodes CASSLGGTRAYEQYF.

This sequence joins TRBV4-1 and TRBJ1-3, with 9 bases matching TRBD1. The CDR3 extends over 16 amino acids. Germline loops: CDR1 MGHRA, CDR2 YSYEKL. V was pared by 3 bases and J by 4 bases, with 7 bases of the junction left unmatched. This CDR3 reads CASSHRTGEGGNTIYF. The DNA for the CDR3 is TGCGCCAGCAGCCACCGGACAGGGGAAGGCGGAAACACCATATATTTT.

This clone has only a few counts. The chain joins TRBV3-1 (or the pseudogene TRBV3-2) to TRBJ2-2; tentative D call: TRBD1 (5 bases). Trimming removed 0 bases from V and 4 bases from J, with 15 bases in between. This CDR3 has 17 amino acids. Germline V gene sequence: CDR1 LGHDT, CDR2 YNNKEL (reference sequence). This CDR3 is CASSQDRGRDFTGELFF. CDR3 DNA sequence: TGTGCCAGCAGCCAAGATCGCGGCAGGGATTTCACCGGGGAGCTGTTTTTT.

The chain recombines TRBV30 with TRBJ1-5; weak D call: TRBD1 (5 bases). CDR1 and CDR2 (germline): GTSNPN, SVGIG (reference sequence). V was trimmed by 4 bases and J by 1 base, leaving 8 bases between them. The CDR3 consists of 13 residues. The CDR3 sequence is CAWNGGSNQPQHF. DNA of the CDR3: TGTGCCTGGAACGGGGGAAGCAATCAGCCCCAGCATTTT.

The J gene is TRBJ1-5, the V gene TRBV30, with D perhaps matching TRBD1 (6 bases). V was trimmed by 3 bases and J by 1 base, leaving 10 bases between them. The CDR3 is 14 amino acids. The V gene's germline CDR1 is GTSNPN and CDR2 SVGIG (reference sequence). The CDR3 DNA follows: TGTGCCTGGAGCGGTACAGGGAGCAATCAGCCCCAGCATTTT. The encoded protein is CAWSGTGSNQPQHF.